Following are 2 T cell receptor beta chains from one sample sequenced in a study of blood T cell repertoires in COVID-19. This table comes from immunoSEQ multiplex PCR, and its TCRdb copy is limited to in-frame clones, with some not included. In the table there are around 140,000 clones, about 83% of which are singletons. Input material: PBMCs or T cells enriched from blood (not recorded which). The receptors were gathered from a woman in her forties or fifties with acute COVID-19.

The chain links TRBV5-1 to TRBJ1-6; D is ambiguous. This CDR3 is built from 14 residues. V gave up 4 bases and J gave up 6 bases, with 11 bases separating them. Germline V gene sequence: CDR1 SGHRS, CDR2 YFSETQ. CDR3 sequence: CASSVGVLNSPLHF. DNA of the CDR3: TGCGCCAGCAGCGTAGGAGTCCTTAATTCACCCCTCCACTTT.

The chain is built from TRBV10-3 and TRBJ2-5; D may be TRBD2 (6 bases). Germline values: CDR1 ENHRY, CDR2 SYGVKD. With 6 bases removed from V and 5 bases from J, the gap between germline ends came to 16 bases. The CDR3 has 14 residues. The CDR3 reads CAIRAGGSGETQYF. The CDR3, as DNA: TGTGCCATCAGGGCCGGGGGTAGCGGTGAGACCCAGTACTTC.